The 10 T cell receptor beta chains given below trace back to one sample, sequenced in a study of shared clonotypes between healthy human individuals. Measured with immunoSEQ multiplex PCR; TCRdb has only the in-frame clones, and not every one. The sample lists approximately 600,000 clones, around 96% occurring once. CD45RO-negative CD8 cells positively selected for CCR7 made up the naive population, which excluded terminally differentiated effector memory CD45RA+ cells. What was sequenced was naive CD8+ T cells sorted from blood. These receptors were collected from a woman aged 25 to 39 in good health.

This clone was seen only once. The rearrangement uses TRBV4-1 and TRBJ2-7; 7 nucleotides agree with TRBD1. From germline, CDR1 is MGHRA and CDR2 YSYEKL. The CDR3 runs to 16 residues. Trimming at V came to 4 bases and at J to 3 bases, leaving 12 bases not matched to a gene. DNA of the CDR3: TGCGCCAGCAGCCTAAGACGACAGGGAGAGGGCTACGAGCAGTACTTC. Amino acids: CASSLRRQGEGYEQYF.

The chain combines TRBV6-5 with TRBJ2-7, with D possibly called TRBD1 or TRBD2 (5 bases each). This CDR3 is 15 amino acids long. Germline V gene lookup returns CDR1 MNHEY and CDR2 SVGAGI. Trimming took off 5 bases at V and 0 bases at J, with 14 bases between the two ends. The chain's CDR3 is CASSNPLGTSYEQYF. CDR3 nucleotide sequence: TGTGCCAGCAGTAATCCCCTCGGGACCTCCTACGAGCAGTACTTC.

This clone was picked up one time. The chain couples TRBV28 to TRBJ1-3, with D maybe TRBD1 (5 bases). Germline CDR1 MDHEN, CDR2 SYDVKM. Deletions cut 3 bases from V and 0 bases from J, with 9 bases between. CDR3 length: 15 amino acids. The CDR3 spells CASSFTGGSGNTIYF. CDR3 sequence (DNA): TGTGCCAGCAGTTTCACCGGGGGCTCTGGAAACACCATATATTTT.

The CDR3 region is CASSWDRGAYEQYF. CDR3 bases: TGTGCCAGCAGCTGGGACAGGGGCGCCTACGAGCAGTACTTC. The gene calls are TRBV5-6 and TRBJ2-7; 10 positions match TRBD1. The CDR3 covers 14 residues. V lost 3 bases to trimming and J lost 2 bases; unmatched junction nucleotides: 2. Germline V gives CDR1 SGHDT, CDR2 YYEEEE. Together with reference TRBV5-6 and TRBJ2-7, the CDR3 gives the full variable domain: DAGVTQSPTHLIKTRGQQVTLRCSPKSGHDTVSWYQQALGQGPQFIFQYYEEEERQRGNFPDRFSGHQFPNYSSELNVNALLLGDSALYLCASSWDRGAYEQYFGPGTRLTVT.

V is TRBV27 and J is TRBJ1-1; weak D call: TRBD1 (5 bases). The germline V gene encodes CDR1 MNHEY and CDR2 SMNVEV (reference sequence). CDR3 length equals 14 residues. The ends were cut back, 2 bases at V and 4 bases at J, with 11 bases in the middle. The CDR3 spells CASSLTGEFTEAFF. The DNA of the CDR3 is TGTGCCAGCAGTTTAACAGGAGAATTCACTGAAGCTTTCTTT.

The chain is built from TRBV7-9 and TRBJ2-7; 8 positions agree with TRBD1. This CDR3 region has 13 residues. From germline, CDR1 is SEHNR and CDR2 FQNEAQ (reference sequence). The V gene end was trimmed by 5 bases and the J gene end by 4 bases; junction bases not matched to a gene: 4. This chain's CDR3 is CASSPGGWYEQYF. The CDR3 region has the DNA TGTGCCAGCAGCCCAGGGGGCTGGTACGAGCAGTACTTC.

This chain links TRBV7-9 with TRBJ2-1, with D unclear. The CDR3 is 14 residues long. Per the germline V gene, CDR1 is SEHNR and CDR2 is FQNEAQ (reference sequence). Trimming stripped 1 base from V and 7 bases from J, with 11 bases between. DNA for the CDR3: TGTGCCAGCAGCTTAGTCTTGGGTACGAATGAGCAGTTCTTC. Translating it yields CASSLVLGTNEQFF.

The chain joins TRBV5-8 to TRBJ1-5; D may be TRBD1 (6 bases). Per germline, CDR1 SGHTS and CDR2 YDEGEE. There are 13 residues in the CDR3. V lost 4 bases, J lost 7 bases, and 12 bases lay in between. The DNA of the CDR3 is TGTGCCAGCAGCCAGATCAGGGGACAGCCCCAGCATTTT. This encodes CASSQIRGQPQHF.

This sequence joins TRBV4-1 and TRBJ2-7, with D possibly being TRBD1 or TRBD2 (7 bases each). This CDR3 contains 16 residues. Germline V gene lookup returns CDR1 MGHRA and CDR2 YSYEKL. With 3 bases removed from V and 5 bases from J, the gap between germline ends came to 20 bases. The CDR3 loop reads CASSQPDQGGRNEQYF. The CDR3 DNA follows: TGCGCCAGCAGCCAGCCCGATCAGGGGGGGCGCAACGAGCAGTACTTC.

The rearrangement links TRBV7-3 to TRBJ2-7; a possible D gene is TRBD1 (5 bases). The CDR3 totals 14 residues. V lost 5 bases and J lost 7, with 18 bases in between. Germline lookup yields CDR1 SGHTA and CDR2 FQGTGA. The CDR3 sequence is CASSLDPAPGEQYF. CDR3 bases: TGTGCCAGCAGCCTAGACCCAGCCCCAGGGGAGCAGTACTTC.